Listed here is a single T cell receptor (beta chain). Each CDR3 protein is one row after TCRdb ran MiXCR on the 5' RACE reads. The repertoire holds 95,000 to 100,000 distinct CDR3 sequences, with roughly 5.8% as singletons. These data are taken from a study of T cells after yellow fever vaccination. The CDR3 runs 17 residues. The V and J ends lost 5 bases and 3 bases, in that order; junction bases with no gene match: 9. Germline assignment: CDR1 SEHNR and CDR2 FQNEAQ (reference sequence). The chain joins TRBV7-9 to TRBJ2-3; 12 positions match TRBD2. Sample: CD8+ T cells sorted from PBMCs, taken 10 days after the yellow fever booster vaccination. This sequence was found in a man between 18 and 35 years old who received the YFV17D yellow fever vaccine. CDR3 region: CASSPASGGAETDTQYF. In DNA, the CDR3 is TGTGCCAGCAGCCCCGCTAGCGGGGGGGCCGAAACAGATACGCAGTATTTT. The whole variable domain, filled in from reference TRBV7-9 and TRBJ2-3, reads DTGVSQNPRHKITKRGQNVTFRCDPISEHNRLYWYRQTLGQGPEFLTYFQNEAQLEKSRLLSDRFSAERPKGSFSTLEIQRTEQGDSAMYLCASSPASGGAETDTQYFGPGTRLTVL.